This is a list of T cell receptor beta chains from one sample in a study of long-term antiretroviral therapy in people with HIV. Clones were sequenced by immunoSEQ multiplex PCR, and TCRdb holds only the in-frame ones, with some missing. The sample has more than 20,000 clones, about four fifths seen once. Specimen: unsorted PBMCs, collected 0.5 years before starting antiretroviral therapy. Receptor source: a man in his forties with HIV. The CDR3 runs from the conserved cysteine through the conserved F or W. The order of the fields is clone size, J gene, V gene, D gene, CDR3 protein, CDR3 DNA. D genes are given only for firm matches. The size field is filled for only some rows; it gives once, few, many or a size class.

-,TRBJ1-2,TRBV29-1,-,CSVGGGTDGYTF,TGCAGCGTAGGGGGAGGCACTGATGGCTACACCTTC
-,TRBJ1-2,TRBV5-1,-,CASSLEGNYGYTF,TGCGCCAGCAGCTTGGAGGGGAACTATGGCTACACCTTC
-,TRBJ2-5,TRBV28,TRBD2,CASSSGLAGGNQETQYF,TGTGCCAGCAGTTCCGGACTAGCGGGGGGGAATCAAGAGACCCAGTACTTC
-,TRBJ2-6,TRBV7-6,-,CASSLRPDRHSGANVLTF,TGTGCCAGCAGCTTACGCCCCGACAGACACTCTGGGGCCAACGTCCTGACTTTC
-,TRBJ2-5,TRBV7-9,TRBD1,CASSSPGQGIGETQYF,TGTGCCAGCAGCTCGCCGGGACAGGGAATAGGCGAGACCCAGTACTTC
-,TRBJ2-7,TRBV2,-,CASMLMGEQYF,TGTGCCAGCATGTTAATGGGGGAGCAGTACTTC
-,TRBJ1-1,TRBV12-5,-,CASGLDTWEEAFF,TGTGCTAGTGGTTTAGATACATGGGAAGAAGCTTTCTTT
-,TRBJ1-2,TRBV29-1,-,CSVERSVNYGYTF,TGCAGCGTTGAACGGTCAGTGAACTATGGCTACACCTTC
few,TRBJ1-6,TRBV27,-,CASSPWTSSPLHF,TGTGCCAGCAGTCCTTGGACGAGTTCACCCCTCCACTTT
once,TRBJ1-5,TRBV18,-,CASSPASDQPQHF,TGTGCCAGCTCACCGGCCTCTGATCAGCCCCAGCATTTT
-,TRBJ2-7,TRBV29-1,-,CSVLYTSSEQYF,TGCAGCGTTTTATATACCAGTTCCGAGCAGTACTTC
-,TRBJ1-2,TRBV6-1,-,CASSGAHGLQNYGYTF,TGTGCCAGCAGTGGTGCTCATGGGCTGCAAAACTATGGCTACACCTTC
-,TRBJ1-6,TRBV2,TRBD1,CASVARGRGYNSPLHF,TGTGCCAGCGTAGCCAGGGGGCGCGGGTATAATTCACCCCTCCACTTT
-,TRBJ1-1,TRBV7-8,-,CASSLLGQSLTEAFF,TGTGCCAGCAGCTTACTCGGGCAGTCTCTGACTGAAGCTTTCTTT
medium-sized,TRBJ1-5,TRBV27,-,CASRGWSNQPQHF,TGTGCCAGCAGGGGGTGGAGCAATCAGCCCCAGCATTTT
-,TRBJ2-7,TRBV19,-,CASGIQGGYEQYF,TGTGCCAGTGGAATCCAGGGGGGTTACGAGCAGTACTTC
-,TRBJ2-7,TRBV2,-,CASSIISYEQYF,TGTGCCAGCAGTATTATCTCCTACGAGCAGTACTTC
-,TRBJ2-3,TRBV7-9,TRBD2,CAIPTSGGPRDTQYF,TGTGCCATCCCTACTAGCGGGGGGCCTAGAGATACGCAGTATTTT
-,TRBJ2-6,TRBV9,-,CASMGTYSGANVLTF,TGTGCCAGCATGGGTACCTACTCTGGGGCCAACGTCCTGACTTTC
-,TRBJ2-6,TRBV7-3,-,CASSIDGGAGANVLTF,TGTGCCAGCAGCATAGACGGGGGAGCTGGGGCCAACGTCCTGACTTTC
-,TRBJ1-1,TRBV30,-,CAWSVPTGNTEAFF,TGTGCCTGGAGTGTACCGACGGGGAACACTGAAGCTTTCTTT
once,TRBJ1-2,TRBV7-9,TRBD1,CASSPPGTGGAYYGYTF,TGTGCCAGCAGCCCTCCTGGGACAGGGGGCGCTTACTATGGCTACACCTTC
once,TRBJ1-2,TRBV14,TRBD1,CASSLGGEGYTF,TGTGCCAGCAGCCTAGGGGGCGAGGGCTACACCTTC
-,TRBJ2-3,TRBV9,-,CASSDTQALNTPSTDTQYF,TGTGCCAGCAGCGATACGCAAGCTCTCAATACTCCTAGCACAGATACGCAGTATTTT
large,TRBJ2-7,TRBV4-3,-,CASSQDWKLGPYEQYF,TGCGCCAGCAGCCAAGATTGGAAATTGGGTCCCTACGAGCAGTACTTC
-,TRBJ1-3,TRBV7-9,-,CASSLHTPNSGNTIYF,TGTGCCAGCAGCTTACATACACCGAACTCTGGAAACACCATATATTTT
-,TRBJ1-2,TRBV5-6,-,CASSLGIANYGYTF,TGTGCCAGCAGCTTGGGGATAGCTAACTATGGCTACACCTTC
-,TRBJ1-1,TRBV5-1,TRBD1,CASSSNQGARDTEAFF,TGCGCCAGCAGCTCTAATCAGGGGGCGCGGGACACTGAAGCTTTCTTT
once,TRBJ2-3,TRBV2,-,CASIMGGTDTQYF,TGTGCCAGCATTATGGGCGGAACAGATACGCAGTATTTT
-,TRBJ2-3,TRBV28,TRBD2,CASSFGMERGETDTQYF,TGTGCCAGCAGTTTTGGGATGGAGCGGGGGGAAACAGATACGCAGTATTTT
few,TRBJ1-2,TRBV21-1,-,CASLSRTAFFNYGYTF,TGTGCCAGCTTAAGCAGGACTGCCTTCTTTAACTATGGCTACACCTTC
-,TRBJ1-1,TRBV7-8,-,CASSLGGGTEAFF,TGTGCCAGCAGCTTAGGGGGCGGCACTGAAGCTTTCTTT
-,TRBJ2-5,TRBV4-1,-,CASSQDRLETYQETQYF,TGCGCCAGCAGCCAAGACCGGCTAGAAACGTACCAAGAGACCCAGTACTTC
-,TRBJ1-1,TRBV6-1,-,CASSPGHKGEAFF,TGTGCCAGCAGTCCTGGACATAAGGGTGAAGCTTTCTTT
few,TRBJ1-6,TRBV7-9,-,CASSSSYGNSNSPLHF,TGTGCCAGCAGCTCATCCTACGGTAATTCTAATTCACCCCTCCACTTT